Below are 18 T cell receptor beta chains sequenced from a single sample in a study of T cell clonality in common variable immunodeficiency (dated by TCRdb to the mid-2010s). Library preparation employed the immunoSEQ multiplex PCR assay. TCRdb's version of the immuneACCESS table is confined to in-frame rearrangements and falls short of the full clone set. An unresolved V gene accounts for under half of the shortfall where checked; the remainder is of unknown origin. This sample is represented by about 52,000 clones, with no singletons among them. About 1.8% of the sample is in the top ten clones. Input material: peripheral blood mononuclear cells. The receptor set was obtained from a person aged 18-69 years in good health.

This clone was recorded at least ten times. The CDR3 bases that were read are TGCAGTGCTAGCGGGGACAGCCAAAAGACCTACGAG. This encodes CSASGDSQKTYE. The entire CDR3 reads CSASGDSQKTYEQYF. This rearrangement joins TRBV20-1 to TRBJ2-7; 7 bases agree with TRBD1. Read sequence stops 3 residues before the CDR3 end, and the germline J gene provides the missing end. The germline gives CDR1 DFQATT, CDR2 SNEGSKA (reference sequence). Unmatched junction bases numbered 10, after V lost 3 bases and J lost 2 bases. CDR3 length: 15 residues.

This clone has a count of ten or more. The sequenced fragment ends 3 residues before the CDR3 boundary, so the rest is inferred from the germline J gene. The rearrangement links TRBV5-1 to TRBJ2-3, with 9 bases aligning to TRBD2. Germline assignment: CDR1 SGHRS and CDR2 YFSETQ. The V segment lost 5 bases and the J segment 3 bases; nucleotides outside the gene matches: 7. The CDR3 has 15 amino acids. The CDR3 bases that were read are TGCGCCAGCAGTGTTCCTAGCGGGACAACAGATACG. Translation gives CASSVPSGTTDT. The full CDR3 is CASSVPSGTTDTQYF.

Many counts were recorded for this clone. The read stops 3 residues short of the end of the CDR3; the missing end is completed from the germline J gene. The chain is built from TRBV20-1 and TRBJ2-1; 7 nucleotides line up with TRBD1. The CDR3 length is 15 residues. In germline, CDR1 is DFQATT, CDR2 SNEGSKA (reference sequence). J gave up 7 bases and V 6 bases, and 15 bases lay outside the gene matches. The covered CDR3 bases are TGCAGTGCGGAAGACAGGGTTGAGGGAAGGAATGAG. This gives the protein CSAEDRVEGRNE. The CDR3 reads in full as CSAEDRVEGRNEQFF.

This clone was picked up many times. From the germline J gene comes the end of the CDR3, since the read stops 3 residues before it. The rearrangement uses TRBV9 and TRBJ2-2; 12 bases are shared with TRBD2. Germline V gives CDR1 SGDLS, CDR2 YYNGEE. Trimming at V came to 4 bases and at J to 7 bases, leaving 14 bases not matched to a gene. The CDR3 runs to 18 residues. The CDR3 region is CASSPRLAGASNGGELFF. Partial CDR3 DNA: TGTGCCAGCAGCCCCCGACTAGCGGGAGCCTCTAACGGCGGGGAG.

This clone was seen at least ten times. CDR3 DNA, as far as it was read: TGCGCCAGCAGCCAAGGAGACAGGGACACCGGGGAG. It codes for CASSQGDRDTGE. The entire CDR3 is CASSQGDRDTGELFF. The V gene is TRBV4-1, the J gene TRBJ2-2, with 7 bases identical to TRBD1. The read ends 3 residues before the CDR3 terminus; that terminus is restored from the germline J gene. The CDR3 consists of 15 residues. Per the germline V gene, CDR1 is MGHRA and CDR2 is YSYEKL. Unmatched junction bases numbered 2, after V lost 1 base and J lost 3 bases.

Comments on this clone: Read sequence stops 3 residues before the CDR3 end, and the germline J gene provides the missing end. The chain employs TRBV7-8 and TRBJ2-2; D may be TRBD1 (5 bases). The germline gives CDR1 SGHVS, CDR2 FQNEAQ. CDR3 length: 16 residues. CDR3 bases read: TGTGCCAGCAGCCCCCGTGACAGTGCAACTAATGAAAAG. It translates to CASSPRDSATNEK. The whole CDR3 protein is CASSPRDSATNEKLFF.

On this clone: The sequenced fragment ends 3 residues before the CDR3 boundary, so the rest is inferred from the germline J gene. The rearrangement joins TRBV7-9 to TRBJ2-3; 7 bases fit TRBD2. The germline gives CDR1 SEHNR, CDR2 FQNEAQ (reference sequence). This CDR3 contains 14 residues. The chain's CDR3 is CASSLYTDGGTQYF. The sequenced CDR3 bases are TGTGCCAGCAGCTTATATACAGACGGGGGGACG.

This clone occurred many times. The missing CDR3 end, 3 residues past where the read stops, is filled in from the germline J gene. The chain is built from TRBV6-1 and TRBJ2-3; possible D gene TRBD2, 5 bases. The CDR3 is made up of 15 amino acids. V was shortened by 2 bases and J by 2 bases, with 11 bases between the two germline ends. Germline V gives CDR1 MNHNS, CDR2 SASEGT. The DNA read from the CDR3 is TGTGCCAGCAGTGAATCCCCGGGGATCACAGATACG. It is translated as CASSESPGITDT. The CDR3 in full is CASSESPGITDTQYF.

This clone was observed many times. The read halts 3 residues ahead of the CDR3 end, with the missing end drawn from the germline J gene. J is TRBJ2-2 and V is TRBV30; possible D gene TRBD1, 6 bases. Trimming removed 3 bases from V and 2 bases from J, with 13 bases in between. Germline lookup yields CDR1 GTSNPN and CDR2 SVGIG (reference sequence). The CDR3 has 15 amino acids. The CDR3 bases that were read are TGTGCCTGGAGGCCGGGACACCTAAACACCGGGGAG. Translation: CAWRPGHLNTGE. The full CDR3 reads CAWRPGHLNTGELFF.

In this sample, this clone turned up many times. The read comes to an end 3 residues before the CDR3 does, leaving the germline J gene to fill in the end. The chain combines TRBV19 with TRBJ1-2; 8 bases line up with TRBD1. Germline loops: CDR1 LNHDA, CDR2 SQIVND (reference sequence). The CDR3 has 14 amino acids. The V gene end was trimmed by 4 bases and the J gene end by 5 bases; junction bases not matched to a gene: 6. Incomplete CDR3 DNA: TGTGCCAGTAGTACCCGGGACAGGCCGTATGGC. As protein: CASSTRDRPYG. The full CDR3 is CASSTRDRPYGYTF.

This clone was observed at least ten times. The CDR3 goes on 3 residues after the read ends, and that part is filled in from the germline J gene. The rearrangement uses TRBV7-8 and TRBJ1-5; perhaps TRBD1 as D (5 bases). V was pared by 4 bases and J by 6 bases, with 16 bases between. Germline values: CDR1 SGHVS, CDR2 FQNEAQ. The CDR3 is 15 residues long. The part of the CDR3 DNA that was read is TGTGCCAGCAGCTCATGGGCAGGGCGTAGTCAGCCC. It translates to CASSSWAGRSQP. The entire CDR3 reads CASSSWAGRSQPQHF.

This clone was seen a handful of times. The missing CDR3 end, 3 residues past where the read stops, is filled in from the germline J gene. The chain recombines TRBV6-4 with TRBJ2-7; a possible D gene is TRBD2 (6 bases). The germline V and J ends were trimmed by 7 bases and 2 bases, with 18 bases remaining between them. CDR3 length: 15 residues. The germline V gene encodes CDR1 MRHNA and CDR2 SNTAGT. CDR3 bases read: TGTGCCAGCACCTCACGGGGGAACGGGCCCTACGAG. Translation gives CASTSRGNGPYE. The entire CDR3 protein is CASTSRGNGPYEQYF.

This clone was found a few times. The observed sequence ends 3 residues before the CDR3 terminus, with the missing tail filled in from the germline J gene. The chain combines TRBV7-2 with TRBJ1-2; a weak D match, TRBD1 (6 bases). CDR3 length: 13 amino acids. Germline loops: CDR1 SGHTA, CDR2 FQGNSA. This CDR3 is CASRGGAGETYTF. The part of the CDR3 DNA that was read is TGTGCCAGCAGGGGGGGGGCAGGAGAGACC.

This clone was seen many times. The observed sequence ends 3 residues before the CDR3 terminus, with the missing tail filled in from the germline J gene. The V and J genes are TRBV20-1 and TRBJ1-4; TRBD1 agrees at 7 bases. The CDR3 is made up of 13 amino acids. The V gene end was trimmed by 2 bases and the J gene end by 6 bases; junction bases not matched to a gene: 3. Germline-derived CDR1 and CDR2 are DFQATT and SNEGSKA (reference sequence). The sequenced part of the CDR3 DNA is TGCAGTGCTAGAATACAGGGGCATGAAAAA. Translated, it gives CSARIQGHEK. The entire CDR3 sequence reads CSARIQGHEKLFF.

This clone occurred many times. The CDR3 goes on 3 residues after the read ends, and that part is filled in from the germline J gene. The chain combines TRBV6-2 or TRBV6-3 with TRBJ2-7; TRBD1 might be the D (5 bases). This CDR3 is built from 14 residues. Germline CDR1 is MNHEY and CDR2 is SVGEGT. Trimming took 0 bases from V and 0 from J, leaving 6 bases between them. CDR3: CASSYSRVSYEQYF. The sequenced CDR3 bases are TGTGCCAGCAGTTACTCCAGGGTCTCCTACGAG.

Remarks on this clone: Sequencing ends 3 residues short of the CDR3 end; the germline J gene provides the rest. The chain uses TRBV5-1 and TRBJ2-7; tentatively, D is TRBD1 (7 bases). CDR1 is SGHRS, CDR2 YFSETQ, per germline. Trimming stripped 5 bases from V and 4 bases from J, with 16 bases between. This CDR3 contains 14 residues. The CDR3 is CASSRLQGGYEQYF. The sequenced CDR3 bases are TGCGCCAGCAGTCGGCTCCAGGGGGGATACGAG.

A note on this clone: With the read ending 3 residues before the CDR3 end, the germline J gene is used to fill in that end. The rearrangement joins TRBV5-1 to TRBJ1-3, with D possibly being TRBD1 (6 bases). Germline V CDR1 and CDR2: SGHRS, YFSETQ. This CDR3 comprises 16 residues. Trimming shortened V by 0 bases and J by 2 bases, and 12 bases separated the two germline ends. CDR3 region: CASSLVGGLAGNTIYF. The sequenced part of the CDR3 DNA is TGCGCCAGCAGCTTGGTAGGGGGTTTGGCTGGAAACACC.

This clone showed up many times. The CDR3 goes on 3 residues after the read ends, and that part is filled in from the germline J gene. The rearrangement uses TRBV18 and TRBJ1-2; 7 bases line up with TRBD1. This CDR3 contains 16 residues. CDR1 and CDR2 (germline): KGHSH, LQKENI. The V gene end was trimmed by 0 bases and the J gene end by 2 bases; junction bases not matched to a gene: 6. The CDR3 spells CASSPPGTEKNYGYTF. Incomplete CDR3 DNA: TGTGCCAGCTCACCACCCGGGACAGAAAAAAACTATGGC.